The clone carrying this TCR beta chain occurred many times. cDNA was made from about 500 ng RNA using alpha and beta constant primers. Separate chain-specific third strand synthesis with multiplexing indices produced the alpha and beta libraries. MiXCR, run by TCRdb on the 5' RACE reads, gives a single entry per CDR3 protein. The table shows some 19,000 distinct CDR3 sequences, with over 9.5% occurring only once. This CDR3 has 15 residues. From germline, CDR1 is MNHEY and CDR2 SMNVEV (reference sequence). The V segment lost 9 bases and the J segment 0 bases; nucleotides outside the gene matches: 11. The data stem from a study of HIV-infected patients and healthy controls. Whole blood was used without fractionation, so all unsorted peripheral T cells were included.

The sample was blood. This receptor was taken from an adult in good health. The chain has TRBV27 and TRBJ2-7, with 7 bases aligning to TRBD1. This CDR3 is CASSIRDSLSYEQYF. The CDR3 coding sequence is TGTGCCAGTTCTATCCGGGACAGCCTCTCCTACGAGCAGTACTTC.